What follows is one TCR beta chain and its context. This clonotype was counted at least ten times. Its binding antigen is unknown. No base quality values were provided; no much bigger clone lies one nucleotide off. Amplification of full-length TCR variable regions was done by 5' RACE PCR using constant-region reverse primers, and this step was followed by semi-nested PCR with Nested Universal Primer A. The ReliaPrep RNA Cell Miniprep System was used to extract total RNA, which was then reverse transcribed into 5'RACE-ready cDNA with the SMARTer RACE 5'/3' Kit. Full-length TCR alpha and beta libraries were barcoded with multiplex adaptors and sequenced on an Illumina MiSeq. As for how the authors treated the data: For each of nine subset-tissue groups, sequencing data from the five patients were pooled, and the groups were compared by unsupervised clustering of TCR gene usage. The Morisita-Horn index, with shared sequences weighted by their contribution to each repertoire, was used to calculate repertoire similarity. TCRdb passed the public sequencing reads through fastp at Q25 and MiXCR, retaining productive beta sequences. Rows with a matching CDR3 protein are joined into one entry that keeps the most common DNA and genes. In this record, the V and J calls reflect TCRdb's handling and not the investigators' own analysis. This sample is represented by about 32,000 distinct CDR3 sequences; roughly a quarter of them were singletons. The ten largest clonotypes hold about 2.3% of the sample.

Trimming accounts for 3 bases at V and 7 bases at J, while the number of junction bases matched to no gene is 2. Reading the germline V gene (reference sequence) gives CDR1 DFQATT and CDR2 SNEGSKA. Counted from cysteine to phenylalanine, this CDR3 has 13 amino acids. The kept DNA is CDR3 alone, 39 bases in frame from the first base. The entry originates in a study (dated by TCRdb to the mid-2010s). Describing the broader study: The study set out to test whether tumor-infiltrating Tregs in breast cancer get recruited from blood Tregs or are instead converted in situ from other CD4+ T cell subsets.

Cells that were CD4+CD25+CD127-/low were isolated as Tregs. Tregs, naive and memory CD4+ T cells from tumor, blood and ipsilateral draining lymph nodes of a few breast cancer patients underwent full-length TCR alpha and beta sequencing. Tumor tissue and lymph nodes obtained from ipsilateral axillary dissection were perfused with PBS, minced and then digested with collagenase I and hyaluronidase. A purity exceeding 90% was confirmed by FACS for the sorted cell populations. What the study reported, not specific to this receptor: In terms of TCR gene usage, tumor memory CD4+ T cells clustered together with blood and lymph node memory CD4+ cells, as well as with lymph node naive CD4+ cells. Tumor-infiltrating Treg TCR alpha and beta sequences overlapped most with tumor naive CD4+ T cells, then with blood naive CD4+ T cells. The larger-cohort validation was restricted to a single TCR beta V-J rearrangement rather than whole repertoires.

The origin of this receptor is a female donor with breast cancer. In this chain, TRBV20-1 is recombined with TRBJ1-4; a stretch of 10 junction bases matches TRBD1. The sequencing sample was made of tumor-infiltrating Tregs sorted from the breast tumor. The encoded CDR3 is CSASGQGGEKLFF. The sequenced DNA: TGCAGTGCTAGCGGACAGGGGGGTGAAAAACTGTTTTTT.